The 25 T cell receptor beta chains reported below all come from one sample, sequenced in a study of blood T cell repertoires in COVID-19. The table came from immunoSEQ multiplex PCR; TCRdb's copy has only in-frame clones and leaves some out. This repertoire shows roughly 62,000 clones, 65% to 85% found once; its top ten account for about 9.4%. The sequenced material came from peripheral blood. Receptor source: a man younger than 40 with COVID-19, enrolled during active disease.

The rearrangement uses TRBV5-1 and TRBJ1-2, with D perhaps TRBD1 (6 bases). The CDR3 loop spans 14 amino acids. From germline, CDR1 is SGHRS and CDR2 YFSETQ. With 7 bases removed from V and 2 bases from J, the gap between germline ends came to 15 bases. The CDR3 loop is CASRLQGGNYGYTF. CDR3 DNA: TGCGCCAGCCGTCTACAGGGAGGGAACTATGGCTACACCTTC.

There are a few counts of this clone. The chain joins TRBV7-3 to TRBJ2-7; TRBD2 matches at 10 bases. The CDR3 is 14 amino acids. With 6 bases clipped from V and 1 base from J, the junction kept 3 bases outside the gene matches. The germline gives CDR1 SGHTA, CDR2 FQGTGA. CDR3 residues: CASRSSGGSYEQYF. The CDR3 coding sequence is TGTGCCAGCAGGTCTAGCGGGGGATCCTACGAGCAGTACTTC.

The chain recombines TRBV5-1 with TRBJ1-1; 10 bases map to TRBD1. The J segment lost 3 bases and the V segment lost 2 bases, leaving 4 bases of the junction unmatched. Germline values: CDR1 SGHRS, CDR2 YFSETQ. The CDR3 consists of 15 residues. The CDR3 DNA sequence: TGCGCCAGCAGCTTTGGGACAGGGGCGCACACTGAAGCTTTCTTT. Amino acids: CASSFGTGAHTEAFF.

The V and J genes are TRBV2 and TRBJ2-7; D is unresolved. The CDR3 runs to 13 residues. The V end lost 8 bases, the J end lost 1 base, and 12 bases lay between the germline ends. Germline loops: CDR1 SNHLY, CDR2 FYNNEI. CDR3 nucleotides: TGTGCCAGCTTCAGCGATTCTTCCTACGAGCAGTACTTC. It codes for CASFSDSSYEQYF.

This clone was counted between two and nine times. The rearrangement uses TRBV2 and TRBJ2-1; TRBD2 agrees at 14 bases. Germline loops: CDR1 SNHLY, CDR2 FYNNEI. V lost 7 bases, J lost 7 bases, and 3 bases stayed unmatched. The CDR3 extends over 14 amino acids. The CDR3 nucleotides read TGTGCCAGCAACGGACTAGCGGGAGGTAATGAGCAGTTCTTC. Translation: CASNGLAGGNEQFF.

This clone was seen only once. The V and J genes are TRBV24-1 and TRBJ2-7; D might be TRBD1 (5 bases). Trimming stripped 9 bases from V and 3 bases from J, with 14 bases between. The CDR3 sequence is 13 residues long. Germline CDR1 and CDR2: KGHDR and SFDVKD. The CDR3 here is CATAGHAGYEQYF. In DNA form, the CDR3 reads TGTGCCACCGCTGGACACGCTGGCTACGAGCAGTACTTC.

The chain employs TRBV12-3 or TRBV12-4 and TRBJ2-7; TRBD2 is a possible D gene (6 bases). The CDR3 has 13 amino acids. V was shortened by 6 bases and J by 5 bases, with 14 bases between the two germline ends. CDR3 DNA: TGTGCCAGCAGATGGACGGGAGTCGACGAGCAGTACTTC. Translating it yields CASRWTGVDEQYF.

This clone appeared a single time. A far bigger clonotype differs at one base, so this is likely a read error. The chain recombines TRBV24-1 with TRBJ2-3; a weak D match, TRBD2 (6 bases). The CDR3 has 13 residues. Germline CDR1 reads KGHDR; CDR2 reads SFDVKD. V lost 6 bases and J 0 bases, leaving 6 bases between the germline ends. CDR3 protein: CATSSGSTDTQYF. CDR3 in DNA: TGTGCCACCAGTAGCGGGAGCACAGATACGCAGTATTTT.

This clone was seen just once. This chain joins TRBV7-9 and TRBJ2-3, with a tentative D call TRBD1 (5 bases). Germline V gene data show CDR1 as SEHNR and CDR2 as FQNEAQ (reference sequence). Between the trimmed V and J ends, which lost 2 bases and 0 bases, there was a span of 9 bases. The CDR3 length is 15 residues. The CDR3 coding sequence is TGTGCCAGCAGCTTAAACAGGCCTAGCACAGATACGCAGTATTTT. This codes for CASSLNRPSTDTQYF.

The rearrangement uses TRBV7-2 and TRBJ1-2, with D possibly TRBD1 on 5 matching bases. The V gene's germline CDR1 is SGHTA and CDR2 FQGNSA. V lost 5 bases to trimming and J lost 0 bases, with 16 bases between them. CDR3 size: 16 residues. This CDR3 reads CASSNGGVKTNYGYTF. The CDR3 coding sequence is TGTGCCAGCAGCAACGGGGGGGTCAAGACTAACTATGGCTACACCTTC.

The chain uses TRBV2 and TRBJ2-1, with a weak D call TRBD2 (5 bases). The germline V gene has CDR1 SNHLY and CDR2 FYNNEI. This CDR3 comprises 11 residues. Trimming took off 5 bases at V and 13 bases at J, with 12 bases between the two ends. The CDR3 here is CASSTLAFQFF. DNA of the CDR3: TGTGCCAGCAGTACCCTAGCTTTTCAGTTCTTC.

This chain links TRBV5-5 with TRBJ2-7; D perhaps matches TRBD2 (6 bases). This CDR3 contains 14 residues. The germline V gene encodes CDR1 SGHKS and CDR2 YYEKEE (reference sequence). The germline V and J ends were trimmed by 1 base and 0 bases, with 8 bases remaining between them. CDR3 in amino acids: CASSLWGVSYEQYF. DNA of the CDR3: TGTGCCAGCAGCTTGTGGGGGGTCTCCTACGAGCAGTACTTC.

The CDR3 protein is CASSLAFGRANYGYTF. The CDR3 DNA sequence: TGTGCCAGCAGCTTAGCGTTCGGCAGGGCCAACTATGGCTACACCTTC. V gene TRBV7-9 combines with J gene TRBJ1-2; weak D call: TRBD1 (5 bases). Trimming pared 0 bases from V and 2 bases from J, leaving 13 bases between. The CDR3 runs 16 residues. The germline V gene encodes CDR1 SEHNR and CDR2 FQNEAQ (reference sequence).

The chain carries TRBV27 and TRBJ2-1; 9 positions match TRBD1. This CDR3 region has 17 residues. Germline trimming cut 4 bases from V and 8 bases from J; bases unmatched to any gene: 15. The V gene's germline CDR1 is MNHEY and CDR2 SMNVEV (reference sequence). The chain's CDR3 is CASSSWVPGQGEHEQFF. As DNA, the CDR3 is TGTGCCAGCAGTTCTTGGGTACCGGGACAGGGTGAACATGAGCAGTTCTTC.

In regard to this clone: Other DNA sequences in this sample translate to the same CDR3. The chain carries TRBV28 and TRBJ2-2; D perhaps matches TRBD1 (6 bases). Trimming took 3 bases from V and 4 from J, leaving 12 bases between them. This CDR3 has 15 amino acids. Germline V lookup: CDR1 MDHEN, CDR2 SYDVKM. CDR3: CASSLGQGPTGELFF. In nucleotides, the CDR3 is TGTGCCAGCAGTTTGGGACAAGGACCCACCGGGGAGCTGTTTTTT. The variable domain in full, completed from reference TRBV28 and TRBJ2-2, reads DVKVTQSSRYLVKRTGEKVFLECVQDMDHENMFWYRQDPGLGLRLIYFSYDVKMKEKGDIPEGYSVSREKKERFSLILESASTNQTSMYLCASSLGQGPTGELFFGEGSRLTVL.

The rearrangement links TRBV4-1 to TRBJ2-7, with a tentative D call TRBD2 (6 bases). The CDR3 covers 19 residues. The germline V gene encodes CDR1 MGHRA and CDR2 YSYEKL. V lost 4 bases and J lost 4, with 29 bases in between. For the CDR3, the DNA is TGCGCCAGCAGCCCACAGACCGGACAAAGAGGGCGGGAAGATTACGAGCAGTACTTC. Its translation is CASSPQTGQRGREDYEQYF.

The chain carries TRBV27 and TRBJ2-7, with D tentatively TRBD1 (8 bases). This CDR3 comprises 14 residues. The germline V gene encodes CDR1 MNHEY and CDR2 SMNVEV (reference sequence). Trimming cost V 5 bases and J 4 bases, with 15 bases left between them. CDR3 protein: CASSQQGGKYEQYF. CDR3 nucleotides: TGTGCCAGCAGTCAACAGGGGGGGAAATACGAGCAGTACTTC.

The chain joins TRBV7-2 to TRBJ1-2; 7 positions agree with TRBD1. The CDR3 has 16 residues. The germline V gene encodes CDR1 SGHTA and CDR2 FQGNSA. J gave up 4 bases and V 5 bases, and 13 bases lay outside the gene matches. This chain's CDR3 is CASSLMTGRYGYGYTF. CDR3 DNA: TGTGCCAGCAGCCTAATGACAGGGAGATACGGCTATGGCTACACCTTC.

The chain combines TRBV2 with TRBJ2-7; 7 nucleotides match TRBD1. J gave up 7 bases and V 6 bases, and 9 bases lay outside the gene matches. The V gene's germline CDR1 is SNHLY and CDR2 FYNNEI. This CDR3 region has 13 residues. The CDR3 spells CASRGTELGEQYF. DNA of the CDR3: TGTGCCAGCAGAGGGACAGAGCTCGGAGAGCAGTACTTC.

The rearrangement links TRBV6-4 to TRBJ2-3, with TRBD2 matching over 11 bases. V shed 3 bases and J 1 base; nucleotides not matched to a gene: 0. The CDR3 spans 15 residues. CDR1 MRHNA and CDR2 SNTAGT come from the germline V gene. The CDR3, as DNA: TGTGCCAGCAGTGAGACTAGCGGGGGCACAGATACGCAGTATTTT. Translated, it gives CASSETSGGTDTQYF.

The V gene is TRBV5-1, the J gene TRBJ1-2; D is ambiguous. This CDR3 region has 12 residues. V was cut by 4 bases and J by 6 bases, with 10 bases left in between. CDR1 is SGHRS and CDR2 is YFSETQ in the germline V gene. CDR3 sequence reads: CASSLTADGYTF. The CDR3 nucleotides are TGCGCCAGCAGCCTCACAGCCGATGGCTACACCTTC.

The rearrangement uses TRBV27 and TRBJ1-6; D remains unclear. Trimming took 6 bases from V and 7 from J, leaving 10 bases between them. CDR1 MNHEY and CDR2 SMNVEV come from the germline V gene (reference sequence). The CDR3 is made up of 13 amino acids. The DNA of the CDR3 is TGTGCCAGCAGCGGGATACACAATTCACCCCTCCACTTT. Translation gives CASSGIHNSPLHF.

The genes are TRBV5-5 and TRBJ1-5; 7 nucleotides match TRBD1. The V gene end was trimmed by 1 base and the J gene end by 7 bases; junction bases not matched to a gene: 2. Germline V gene data show CDR1 as SGHKS and CDR2 as YYEKEE (reference sequence). There are 13 residues in the CDR3. CDR3 coding DNA: TGTGCCAGCAGCTTGCGACAGGGCCAGCCCCAGCATTTT. Protein: CASSLRQGQPQHF.

The CDR3 region is CAWSVGGSNEKLFF. The CDR3 DNA sequence: TGTGCCTGGAGTGTGGGGGGATCTAATGAAAAACTGTTTTTT. This rearrangement joins TRBV30 to TRBJ1-4, with D possibly being TRBD1 (5 bases). Trimming took 0 bases from V and 3 from J, leaving 8 bases between them. The germline V gene encodes CDR1 GTSNPN and CDR2 SVGIG (reference sequence). The CDR3 is 14 residues long.

The CDR3 protein is CASSALGLAVLHEQFF. The CDR3 region has the DNA TGTGCCAGCAGTGCTCTCGGGCTAGCCGTTCTCCATGAGCAGTTCTTC. V gene TRBV6-6 combines with J gene TRBJ2-1, with D perhaps TRBD2 (5 bases). The germline CDR1 and CDR2 sequences are MNHNY and SVGAGI (reference sequence). The CDR3 is made up of 16 amino acids. Trimming removed 5 bases at V and 8 bases at J, with 22 bases between.